Listed here is a single T cell receptor beta chain. The sample originates from a study of blood T cell repertoires in COVID-19. V shed 2 bases and J 4 bases; nucleotides not matched to a gene: 9. The CDR3 spans 16 residues. The germline V gene has CDR1 SGHRS and CDR2 YFSETQ. Method: immunoSEQ multiplex PCR; TCRdb's copy keeps in-frame clones and lacks some. The table has 270,000 or so clones, more than 85% seen once; the top ten hold approximately 4.2%. The sample taken for sequencing was peripheral blood. The chain joins TRBV5-1 to TRBJ1-3; 7 bases fit TRBD1. The TCR comes from a man aged 35 to 55 with acute or convalescent COVID-19. The CDR3 coding sequence is TGCGCCAGCAGCTTTGGGGACAGCATGTACGGAAACACCATATATTTT. Translating gives CASSFGDSMYGNTIYF.